Included here is one TCR beta chain sequence, with context. Its antigen is not identified. The TCR library protocol attached unique molecular identifiers to the individual cDNA molecules. TCRdb independently ran MiXCR on the 5' RACE reads; one entry per CDR3 protein. The table lists under 65,000 distinct CDR3 sequences, approximately 13% of them singletons. This sample stems from a study of early T cells in non-severe SARS-CoV-2 infection. Study overall: Whole-blood bulk RNA, unsorted, was sequenced, and chains were unpaired.

Broader study findings: Sequences matched to VDJdb favored anti-spike CD8 responses, while private and CD4 specificities were missed.

The specimen sequenced was whole blood. The receptor was isolated from an adult who was a healthcare worker with PCR-confirmed SARS-CoV-2 infection or an uninfected control (not recorded which).

The CDR3 protein is CASSLDTRRELFF. As DNA, the CDR3 is TGTGCCAGCAGCTTAGATACGAGAAGGGAACTGTTTTTT. The rearrangement links TRBV11-2 to TRBJ1-4; D gene ambiguous. V lost 0 bases, J lost 12 bases, and 11 bases lay in between. The CDR3 is made up of 13 amino acids. The germline gives CDR1 SGHAT, CDR2 FQNNGV.